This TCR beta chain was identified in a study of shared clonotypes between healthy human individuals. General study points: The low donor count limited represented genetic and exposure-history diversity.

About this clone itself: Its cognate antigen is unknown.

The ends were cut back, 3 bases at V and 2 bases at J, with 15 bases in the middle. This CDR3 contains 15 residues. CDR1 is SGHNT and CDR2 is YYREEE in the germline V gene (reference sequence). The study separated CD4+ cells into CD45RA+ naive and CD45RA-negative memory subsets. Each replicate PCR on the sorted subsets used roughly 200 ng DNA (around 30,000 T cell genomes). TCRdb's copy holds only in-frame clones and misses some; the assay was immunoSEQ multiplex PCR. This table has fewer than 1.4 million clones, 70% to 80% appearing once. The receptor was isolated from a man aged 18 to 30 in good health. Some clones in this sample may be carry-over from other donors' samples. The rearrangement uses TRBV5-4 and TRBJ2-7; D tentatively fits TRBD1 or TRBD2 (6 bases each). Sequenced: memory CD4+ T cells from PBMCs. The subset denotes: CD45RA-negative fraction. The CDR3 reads CASSSTRGDAYEQYF. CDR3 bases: TGTGCCAGCAGCTCCACTAGGGGGGATGCCTACGAGCAGTACTTC.